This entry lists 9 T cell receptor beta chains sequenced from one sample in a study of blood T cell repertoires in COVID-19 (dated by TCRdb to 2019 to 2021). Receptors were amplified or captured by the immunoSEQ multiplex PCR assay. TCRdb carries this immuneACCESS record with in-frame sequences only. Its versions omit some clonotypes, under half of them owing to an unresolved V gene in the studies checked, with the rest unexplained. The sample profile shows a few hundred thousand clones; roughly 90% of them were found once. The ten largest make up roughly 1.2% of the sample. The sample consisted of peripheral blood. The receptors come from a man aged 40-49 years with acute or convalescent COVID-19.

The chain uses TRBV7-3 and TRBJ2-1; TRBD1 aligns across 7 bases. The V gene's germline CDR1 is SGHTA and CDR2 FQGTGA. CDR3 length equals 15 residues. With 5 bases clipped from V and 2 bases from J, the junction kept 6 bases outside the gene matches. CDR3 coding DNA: TGTGCCAGCAGCCCCGGGACAGTTACCTACAATGAGCAGTTCTTC. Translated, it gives CASSPGTVTYNEQFF. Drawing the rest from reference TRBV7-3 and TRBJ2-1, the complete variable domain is GAGVSQTPSNKVTEKGKYVELRCDPISGHTALYWYRQSLGQGPEFLIYFQGTGAADDSGLPNDRFFAVRPEGSVSTLKIQRTERGDSAVYLCASSPGTVTYNEQFFGPGTRLTVL.

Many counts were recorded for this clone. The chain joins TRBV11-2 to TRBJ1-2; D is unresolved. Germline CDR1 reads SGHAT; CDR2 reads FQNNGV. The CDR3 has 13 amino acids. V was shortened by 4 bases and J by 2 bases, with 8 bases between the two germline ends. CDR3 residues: CASSWTGNYGYTF. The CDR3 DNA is TGTGCCAGCAGCTGGACGGGGAACTATGGCTACACCTTC.

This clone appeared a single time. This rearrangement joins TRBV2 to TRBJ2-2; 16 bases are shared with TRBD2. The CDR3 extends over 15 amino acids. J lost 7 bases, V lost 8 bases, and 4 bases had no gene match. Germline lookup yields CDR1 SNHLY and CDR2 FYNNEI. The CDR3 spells CASRGLAGGLGELFF. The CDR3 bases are TGTGCCAGCCGGGGACTAGCGGGGGGGCTCGGGGAGCTGTTTTTT.

The CDR3 region is CASRPGQGNYGYTF. CDR3 sequence (DNA): TGTGCCAGCAGGCCGGGACAGGGAAACTATGGCTACACCTTC. V is TRBV6-6 and J is TRBJ1-2; TRBD1 agrees at 9 bases. Per germline, CDR1 MNHNY and CDR2 SVGAGI (reference sequence). Unmatched junction bases numbered 4, after V lost 6 bases and J lost 2 bases. This CDR3 has 14 amino acids.

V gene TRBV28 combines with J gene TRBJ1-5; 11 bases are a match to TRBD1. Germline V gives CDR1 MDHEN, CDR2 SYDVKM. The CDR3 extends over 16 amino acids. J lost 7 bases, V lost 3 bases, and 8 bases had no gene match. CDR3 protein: CASSFLGQGAMQPQHF. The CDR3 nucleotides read TGTGCCAGCAGTTTTTTAGGACAGGGGGCTATGCAGCCCCAGCATTTT.

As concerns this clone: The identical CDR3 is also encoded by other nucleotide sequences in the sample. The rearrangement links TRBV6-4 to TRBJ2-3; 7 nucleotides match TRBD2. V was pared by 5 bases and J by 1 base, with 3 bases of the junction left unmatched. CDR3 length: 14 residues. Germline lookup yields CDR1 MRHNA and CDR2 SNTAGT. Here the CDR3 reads CASSPSGGTDTQYF. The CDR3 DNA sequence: TGTGCCAGCAGTCCCAGCGGGGGCACAGATACGCAGTATTTT.

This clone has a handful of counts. CDR3 bases: TGTGCCAGCAGCTTTCTAGCGGGGTACGAGCAGTACTTC. Translated: CASSFLAGYEQYF. The V and J genes are TRBV7-2 and TRBJ2-7; 9 nucleotides match TRBD2. CDR1 is SGHTA and CDR2 is FQGNSA in the germline V gene. With 3 bases clipped from V and 4 bases from J, the junction kept 1 base outside the gene matches. CDR3 length: 13 amino acids.

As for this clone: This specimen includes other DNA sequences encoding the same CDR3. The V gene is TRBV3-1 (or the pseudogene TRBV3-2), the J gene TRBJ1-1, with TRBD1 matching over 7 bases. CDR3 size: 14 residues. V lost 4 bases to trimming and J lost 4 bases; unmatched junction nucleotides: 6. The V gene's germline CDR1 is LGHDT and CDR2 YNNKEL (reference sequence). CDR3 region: CASSLGTAVTEAFF. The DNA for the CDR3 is TGTGCCAGCAGCCTTGGGACAGCGGTCACTGAAGCTTTCTTT.

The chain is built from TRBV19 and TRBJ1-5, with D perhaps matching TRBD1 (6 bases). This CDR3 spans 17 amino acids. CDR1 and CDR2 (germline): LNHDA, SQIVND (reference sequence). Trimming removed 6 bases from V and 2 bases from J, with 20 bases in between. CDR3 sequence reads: CASRAGAGLIGNQPQHF. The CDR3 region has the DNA TGTGCCAGTAGGGCGGGGGCAGGGCTGATTGGCAATCAGCCCCAGCATTTT.